This entry features one TCR beta chain sequence. What it binds is unknown. Only cases whose brain tissue showed the highest T cell transcript signatures were sequenced. At least one anti-epileptic drug was given before surgery. The data stem from a study of brain T cells in children with intractable seizures. Overall study findings and caveats: Absence of clones before surgery may stem from lower sequencing depth. HCMV serostatus was not known, and viral specificity came from CDR3 similarity only.

Sequenced by immunoSEQ multiplex PCR; TCRdb stores in-frame clones only, minus some. The profile shows 80,000 or so clones, 91% of them singletons. With 4 bases removed from V and 5 bases from J, the gap between germline ends came to 14 bases. This CDR3 comprises 15 residues. Germline V gives CDR1 SGHTA, CDR2 FQGTGA. The V call is TRBV7-3, the J call TRBJ2-2; tentative D call: TRBD2 (6 bases). Specimen: peripheral blood, collected at surgery. The TCR sequence derives from a girl aged 2-10 years with Rasmussen encephalitis and intractable seizures. In DNA form, the CDR3 reads TGTGCCAGCAGCTCAAGAAAGGAGGGAACCGGGGAGCTGTTTTTT. Translating it yields CASSSRKEGTGELFF.